This T cell receptor (beta chain) was recovered during a study of blood T cell repertoires in COVID-19. The protocol was immunoSEQ multiplex PCR, while the TCRdb copy is restricted to in-frame clones and leaves out a portion. The table records about 170,000 clones, approximately 92% of them present only once. Per germline, CDR1 LNHNV and CDR2 YYDKDF (reference sequence). The CDR3 spans 16 residues. Trimming pared 4 bases from V and 0 bases from J, leaving 12 bases between. Source material: peripheral blood. The clonotype was recovered from a woman in her forties or fifties with acute or convalescent COVID-19. J is TRBJ1-4 and V is TRBV15; D is uncertain. The chain's CDR3 is CATSTTENPTNEKLFF. Written as DNA, the CDR3 is TGTGCCACCAGCACAACAGAGAACCCAACTAATGAAAAACTGTTTTTT.